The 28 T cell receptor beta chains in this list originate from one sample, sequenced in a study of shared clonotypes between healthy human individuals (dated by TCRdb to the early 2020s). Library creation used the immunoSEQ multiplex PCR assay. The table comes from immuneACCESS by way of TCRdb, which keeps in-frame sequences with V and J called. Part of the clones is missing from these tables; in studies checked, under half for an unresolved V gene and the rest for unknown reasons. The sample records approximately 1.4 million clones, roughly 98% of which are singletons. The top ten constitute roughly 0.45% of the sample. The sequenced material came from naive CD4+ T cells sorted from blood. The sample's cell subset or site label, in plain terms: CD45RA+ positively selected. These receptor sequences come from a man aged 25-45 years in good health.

The CDR3 loop reads CAIQGDSTDTQYF. The CDR3 nucleotides are TGTGCCATACAGGGAGATAGCACAGATACGCAGTATTTT. The rearrangement joins TRBV10-3 to TRBJ2-3, with a possible D match to TRBD1 (6 bases). CDR1 is ENHRY and CDR2 is SYGVKD in the germline V gene. Trimming removed 9 bases from V and 0 bases from J, with 10 bases in between. The CDR3 sequence is 13 residues long.

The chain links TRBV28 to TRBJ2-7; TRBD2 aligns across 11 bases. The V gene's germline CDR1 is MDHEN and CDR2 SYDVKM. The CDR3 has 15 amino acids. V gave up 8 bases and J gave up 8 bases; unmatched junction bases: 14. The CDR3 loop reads CASSMLTSGRSKQYF. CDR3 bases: TGTGCCAGCTCTATGCTCACTAGCGGGAGATCCAAGCAGTACTTC.

This chain's CDR3 is CASSPVIPEAFF. In nucleotides, the CDR3 is TGTGCCAGCAGTCCGGTCATCCCTGAAGCTTTCTTT. The chain uses TRBV28 and TRBJ1-1; D ambiguous. V was cut by 5 bases and J by 6 bases, with 10 bases left in between. This CDR3 has 12 residues. CDR1 is MDHEN, CDR2 SYDVKM, per germline.

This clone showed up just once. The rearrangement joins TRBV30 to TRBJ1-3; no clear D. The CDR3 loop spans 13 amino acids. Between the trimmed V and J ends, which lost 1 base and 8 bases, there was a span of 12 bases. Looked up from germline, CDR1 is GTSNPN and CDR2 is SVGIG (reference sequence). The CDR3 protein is CAWSEGRFDTIYF. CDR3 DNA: TGTGCCTGGAGTGAGGGCAGGTTTGACACCATATATTTT.

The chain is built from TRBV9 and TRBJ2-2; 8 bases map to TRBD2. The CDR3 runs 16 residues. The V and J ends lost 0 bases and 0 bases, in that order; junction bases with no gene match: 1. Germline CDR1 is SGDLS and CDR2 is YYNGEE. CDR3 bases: TGTGCCAGCAGCGTAGGCGGGAGGCCGAACACCGGGGAGCTGTTTTTT. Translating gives CASSVGGRPNTGELFF. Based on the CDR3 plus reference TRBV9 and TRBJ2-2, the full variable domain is DSGVTQTPKHLITATGQRVTLRCSPRSGDLSVYWYQQSLDQGLQFLIQYYNGEERAKGNILERFSAQQFPDLHSELNLSSLELGDSALYFCASSVGGRPNTGELFFGEGSRLTVL.

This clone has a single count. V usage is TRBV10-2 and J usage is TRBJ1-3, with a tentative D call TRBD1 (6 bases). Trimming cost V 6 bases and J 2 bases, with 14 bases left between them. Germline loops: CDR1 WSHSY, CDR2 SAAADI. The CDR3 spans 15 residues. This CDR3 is CASSYRTGTGNTIYF. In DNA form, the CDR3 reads TGCGCCAGCAGCTACCGAACAGGGACTGGAAACACCATATATTTT.

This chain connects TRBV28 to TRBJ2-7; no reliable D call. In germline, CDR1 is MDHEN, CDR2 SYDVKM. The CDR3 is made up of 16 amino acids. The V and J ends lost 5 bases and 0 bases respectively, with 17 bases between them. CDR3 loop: CASSPAVGYSSYEQYF. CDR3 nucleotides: TGTGCCAGCAGTCCGGCGGTGGGTTACAGCTCCTACGAGCAGTACTTC.

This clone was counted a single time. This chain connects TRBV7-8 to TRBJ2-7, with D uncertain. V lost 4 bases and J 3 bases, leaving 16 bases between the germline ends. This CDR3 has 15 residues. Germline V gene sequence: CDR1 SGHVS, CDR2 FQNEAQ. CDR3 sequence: CASSSEGRLRYEQYF. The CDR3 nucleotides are TGTGCCAGCAGCTCAGAAGGCCGCCTCCGCTACGAGCAGTACTTC.

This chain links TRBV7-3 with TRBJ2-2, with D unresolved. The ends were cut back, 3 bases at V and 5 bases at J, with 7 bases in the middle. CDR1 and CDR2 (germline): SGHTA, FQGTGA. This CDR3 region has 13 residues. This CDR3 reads CASSFSTTGELFF. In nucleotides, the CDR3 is TGTGCCAGCAGCTTCAGTACGACCGGGGAGCTGTTTTTT.

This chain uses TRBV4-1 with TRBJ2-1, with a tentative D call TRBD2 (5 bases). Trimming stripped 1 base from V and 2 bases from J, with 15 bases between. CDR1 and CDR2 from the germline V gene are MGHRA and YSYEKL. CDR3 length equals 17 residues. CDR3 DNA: TGCGCCAGCAGCCAAGCGGTTGTCGGAGGAACCTACAATGAGCAGTTCTTC. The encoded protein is CASSQAVVGGTYNEQFF.

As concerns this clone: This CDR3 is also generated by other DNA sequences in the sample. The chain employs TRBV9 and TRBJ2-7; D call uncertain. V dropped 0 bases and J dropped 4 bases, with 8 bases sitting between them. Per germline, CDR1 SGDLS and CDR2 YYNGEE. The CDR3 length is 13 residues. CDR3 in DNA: TGTGCCAGCAGCGTAGGAGGAGTTTACGAGCAGTACTTC. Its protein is CASSVGGVYEQYF. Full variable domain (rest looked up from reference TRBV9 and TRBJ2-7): DSGVTQTPKHLITATGQRVTLRCSPRSGDLSVYWYQQSLDQGLQFLIQYYNGEERAKGNILERFSAQQFPDLHSELNLSSLELGDSALYFCASSVGGVYEQYFGPGTRLTVT.

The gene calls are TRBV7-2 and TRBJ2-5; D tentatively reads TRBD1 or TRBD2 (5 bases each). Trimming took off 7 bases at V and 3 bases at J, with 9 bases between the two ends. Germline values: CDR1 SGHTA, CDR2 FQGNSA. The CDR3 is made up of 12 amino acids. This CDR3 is CASKRGEETQYF. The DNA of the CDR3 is TGTGCCAGCAAGAGGGGAGAAGAGACCCAGTACTTC.

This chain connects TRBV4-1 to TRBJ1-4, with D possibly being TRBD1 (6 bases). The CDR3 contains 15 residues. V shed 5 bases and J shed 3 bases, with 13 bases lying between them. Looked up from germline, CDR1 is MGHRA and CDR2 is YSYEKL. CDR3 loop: CASSYPGAANEKLFF. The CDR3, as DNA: TGCGCCAGCAGCTACCCGGGGGCCGCTAATGAAAAACTGTTTTTT.

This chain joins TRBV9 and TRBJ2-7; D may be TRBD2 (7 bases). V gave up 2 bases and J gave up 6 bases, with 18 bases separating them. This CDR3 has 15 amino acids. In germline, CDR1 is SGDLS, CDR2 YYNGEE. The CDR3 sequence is CASSVYSAGEGEQYF. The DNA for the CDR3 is TGTGCCAGCAGCGTTTATTCTGCAGGGGAGGGCGAGCAGTACTTC.

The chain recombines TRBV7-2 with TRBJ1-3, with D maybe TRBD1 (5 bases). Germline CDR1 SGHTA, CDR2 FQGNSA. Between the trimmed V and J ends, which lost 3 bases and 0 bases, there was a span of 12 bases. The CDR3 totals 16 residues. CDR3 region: CASSLDIFLSGNTIYF. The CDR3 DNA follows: TGTGCCAGCAGCTTGGACATTTTCCTCTCTGGAAACACCATATATTTT.

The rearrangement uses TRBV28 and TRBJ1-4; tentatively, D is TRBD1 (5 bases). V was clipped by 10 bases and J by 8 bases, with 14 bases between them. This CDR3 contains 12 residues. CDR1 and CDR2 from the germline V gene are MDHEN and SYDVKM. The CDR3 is CATLGEGEKLFF. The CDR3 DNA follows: TGTGCCACACTAGGGGAGGGAGAAAAACTGTTTTTT.

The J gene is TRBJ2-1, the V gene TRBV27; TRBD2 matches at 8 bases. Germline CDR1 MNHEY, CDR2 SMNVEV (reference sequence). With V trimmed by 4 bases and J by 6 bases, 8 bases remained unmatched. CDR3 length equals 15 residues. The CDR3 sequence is CASSSRTSPINEQFF. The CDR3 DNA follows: TGTGCCAGCAGTTCCCGGACTAGCCCCATCAATGAGCAGTTCTTC.

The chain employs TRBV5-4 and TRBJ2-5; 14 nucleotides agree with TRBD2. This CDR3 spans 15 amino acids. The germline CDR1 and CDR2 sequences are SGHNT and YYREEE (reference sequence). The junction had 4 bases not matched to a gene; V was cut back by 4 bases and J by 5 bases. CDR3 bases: TGTGCCAGCAGCCAGGGACTAGCGGGAGCGGAGACCCAGTACTTC. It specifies CASSQGLAGAETQYF.

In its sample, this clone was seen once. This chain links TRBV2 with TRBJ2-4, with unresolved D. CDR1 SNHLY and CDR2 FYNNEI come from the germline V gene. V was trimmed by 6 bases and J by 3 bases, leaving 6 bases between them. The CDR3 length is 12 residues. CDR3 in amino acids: CASRDDKNIQYF. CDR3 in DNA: TGTGCCAGCAGGGATGACAAAAACATTCAGTACTTC.

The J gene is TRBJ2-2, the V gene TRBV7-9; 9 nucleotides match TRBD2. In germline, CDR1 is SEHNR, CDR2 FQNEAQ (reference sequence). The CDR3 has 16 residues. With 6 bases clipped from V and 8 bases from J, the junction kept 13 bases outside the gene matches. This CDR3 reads CASRPYNLAGAGELFF. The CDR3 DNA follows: TGTGCCAGCAGACCGTACAATTTAGCGGGAGCTGGGGAGCTGTTTTTT. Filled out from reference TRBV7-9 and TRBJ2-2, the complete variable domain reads DTGVSQNPRHKITKRGQNVTFRCDPISEHNRLYWYRQTLGQGPEFLTYFQNEAQLEKSRLLSDRFSAERPKGSFSTLEIQRTEQGDSAMYLCASRPYNLAGAGELFFGEGSRLTVL.

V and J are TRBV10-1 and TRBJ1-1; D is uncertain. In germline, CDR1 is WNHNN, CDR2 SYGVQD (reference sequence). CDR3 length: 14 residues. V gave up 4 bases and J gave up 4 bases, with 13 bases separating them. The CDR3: CASSGSAGGTEAFF. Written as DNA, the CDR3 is TGCGCCAGCAGTGGTAGCGCGGGAGGCACTGAAGCTTTCTTT.

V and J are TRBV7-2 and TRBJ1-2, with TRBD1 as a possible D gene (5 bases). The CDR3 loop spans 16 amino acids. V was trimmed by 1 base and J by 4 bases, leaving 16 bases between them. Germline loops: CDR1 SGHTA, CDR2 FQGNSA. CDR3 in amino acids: CASSLEQGRGGYGYTF. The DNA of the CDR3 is TGTGCCAGCAGCTTAGAGCAGGGTCGGGGCGGCTATGGCTACACCTTC.

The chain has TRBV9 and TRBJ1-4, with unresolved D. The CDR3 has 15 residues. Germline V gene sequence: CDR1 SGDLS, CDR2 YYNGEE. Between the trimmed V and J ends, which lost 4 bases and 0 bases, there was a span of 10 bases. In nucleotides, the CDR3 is TGTGCCAGCAGCAAACTGGGTGCAACTAATGAAAAACTGTTTTTT. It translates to CASSKLGATNEKLFF.

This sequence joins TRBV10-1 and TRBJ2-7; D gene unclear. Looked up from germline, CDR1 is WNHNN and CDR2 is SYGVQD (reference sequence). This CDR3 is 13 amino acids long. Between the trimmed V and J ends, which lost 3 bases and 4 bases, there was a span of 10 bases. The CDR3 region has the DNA TGCGCCAGCAGTGAAAGGGTAGGATACGAGCAGTACTTC. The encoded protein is CASSERVGYEQYF.

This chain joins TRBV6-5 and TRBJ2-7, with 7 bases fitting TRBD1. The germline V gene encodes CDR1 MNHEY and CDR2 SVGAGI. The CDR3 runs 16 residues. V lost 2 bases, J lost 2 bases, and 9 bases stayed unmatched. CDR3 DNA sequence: TGTGCCAGCAGTTACCAAGGGACAGCAGTCACCTACGAGCAGTACTTC. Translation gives CASSYQGTAVTYEQYF.

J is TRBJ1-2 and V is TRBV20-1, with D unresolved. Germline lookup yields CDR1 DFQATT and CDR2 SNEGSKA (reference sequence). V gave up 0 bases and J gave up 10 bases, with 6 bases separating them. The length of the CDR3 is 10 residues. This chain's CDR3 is CSARDGYYTF. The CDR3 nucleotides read TGCAGTGCTAGAGATGGGTACTACACCTTC.

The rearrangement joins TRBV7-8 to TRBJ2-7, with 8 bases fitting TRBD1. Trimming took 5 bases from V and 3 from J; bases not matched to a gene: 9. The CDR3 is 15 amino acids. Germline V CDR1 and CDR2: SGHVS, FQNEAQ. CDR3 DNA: TGTGCCAGCAGCAGGAGTCGAGACAGGGGCTACGAGCAGTACTTC. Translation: CASSRSRDRGYEQYF.

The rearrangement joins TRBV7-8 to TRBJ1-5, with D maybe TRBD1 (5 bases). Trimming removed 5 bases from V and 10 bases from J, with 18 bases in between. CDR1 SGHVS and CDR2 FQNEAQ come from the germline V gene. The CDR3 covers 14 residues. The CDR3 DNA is TGTGCCAGCAGCCCACCTGCCGGGGCGCCTCCCCAGCATTTT. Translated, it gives CASSPPAGAPPQHF.